This paragraph reports one T cell receptor (beta chain). These data come from a study of blood T cell repertoires in COVID-19. Background on the study: Samples came from the United States, Italy and Spain, spanning acute and convalescent COVID-19. T cells, B-cell-depleted T cells, or PBMCs supplied cDNA or gDNA.

In the study's own analysis: Amplification of reference gene primers provided the estimated nucleated cell counts. Data came from immunoSEQ multiplex PCR; TCRdb stores just in-frame clones and leaves some out. D and trimming were read from the DNA, whereas the V and J calls and clone size are those reported in that table. The sample records 45,000 to 50,000 clones, approximately 85% being singletons. V shed 4 bases, J shed 2 bases, and the junction held 3 bases outside the gene matches. Per germline, CDR1 LNHDA and CDR2 SQIVND (reference sequence). The CDR3 contains 14 residues. In Seattle, patients joined the study during active infection and were tracked longitudinally.

The clonotype was recovered from a woman older than 75 with COVID-19, enrolled during active disease. Sequenced sample: peripheral blood. The chain links TRBV19 to TRBJ2-7, with TRBD1 identical over 9 bases. The CDR3 protein is CASSKDRGPYEQYF. The CDR3 DNA follows: TGTGCCAGTAGTAAGGACAGGGGACCCTACGAGCAGTACTTC.